This T cell receptor (beta chain) originates from a study of blood T cell repertoires in COVID-19 (dated by TCRdb to the early 2020s). Regarding the complete study: The collaborator samples originated in the United States, Italy and Spain and spanned the acute and convalescent phases of COVID-19. The prospective study material was composed of cDNA or gDNA derived from T cells, B-cell-depleted T cells, or PBMCs. Deeply sampled blood TCRbeta repertoires from subjects exposed to, actively infected with, or recovered from COVID-19 were included in the dataset. The repertoires were released in a freely available public database intended as a resource for research on the immune response to SARS-CoV-2. Samples were obtained from the ongoing ImmuneRACE study (first 160 participants) and from 1,254 subjects provided by 6 global collaborators. A de-identified subject ID, COVID-19 status, age in years and sex were almost always included in the sample metadata. Where available, HLA class I and class II types were taken from metadata supplied by the sample provider and were not determined by assay-based typing. The research as a whole found: The quantity of clinical and demographic metadata differed by source and by participant and was supplied without curation.

Of note for this clone: The target of this receptor is not known. No qualities accompany the bases; no much larger clone lies one base away.

Each collaborating institution followed its own protocols to collect whole blood in K2EDTA tubes. For TCRbeta analysis, collaborators shipped samples in one of three forms: frozen whole blood, isolated PBMCs, or DNA extracted from either of those sample types. Including cysteine and phenylalanine, the CDR3 has 17 amino acids. The DNA shown is the 51-base CDR3, in frame from base 1. Taken from the germline V gene, the CDR1 and CDR2 loops are SNHLY and FYNNEI. Trimming removed 0 bases from V and 6 bases from J, leaving 17 bases between the germline ends. TCRbeta CDR3 regions were amplified from genomic DNA using the immunoSEQ Assay, a bias-controlled multiplex PCR. As for the authors' bioinformatics: The number of nucleated cells in each sample was estimated by amplification of reference gene primers within the assay. Sequence reads were collapsed and filtered to measure the absolute abundance of every unique TCRbeta CDR3 rearrangement. For each sample, productive Simpson clonality was calculated as the square root of Simpson's diversity index across productive rearrangements. TCRdb carries this immuneACCESS record with in-frame sequences only. Its versions omit some clonotypes, under half of them owing to an unresolved V gene in the studies checked, with the rest unexplained. Clonal size and the V and J genes are those of that table, whereas D and trimming came from the DNA. This sample is represented by hundreds of thousands of clones; around 80% of them were singletons. The ten largest clones add up to 15% to 20% of the sample.

This receptor was obtained from a man aged 25 to 40 with active or convalescent COVID-19. The specimen was peripheral blood. Recombination joined TRBV2 with TRBJ2-2; TRBD1 is possibly the D segment (6 matching bases). The bases are TGTGCCAGCAGTGAAGCCATGGGCAGGGGTTGGTCCGGGGAGCTGTTTTTT. Its translation reads: CASSEAMGRGWSGELFF.